Below, 10 T cell receptor beta chains from the same sample are listed, as sequenced in a study of T-cell reconstitution after alpha-beta-depleted transplantation in children. A TCRbeta library incorporating unique molecular identifiers was prepared. TCRdb called the PCR reads again in MiXCR, with one record for every CDR3 protein. There are 90,000 to 150,000 distinct CDR3 sequences in the sample; approximately 22% occur only once, and more than 9% lies in the top ten. The sequencing here drew on PBMCs, mostly from graft donor cells, taken 180 days after TCRalphabeta/CD19-depleted stem cell transplant. Receptors originate from a male patient between 2 and 15 years old who had a stem cell transplant for chronic granulomatous disease, so the T cells may come from the graft donor.

The chain joins TRBV18 to TRBJ2-3; no clear D gene. CDR1 and CDR2 from the germline V gene are KGHSH and LQKENI. The CDR3 consists of 11 residues. The germline V and J ends were trimmed by 6 bases and 4 bases, with 5 bases remaining between them. CDR3 loop: CASSEPDTQYF. CDR3 nucleotides: TGTGCCAGCTCGGAGCCAGATACGCAGTATTTT.

A single count supports this clonotype. The genes are TRBV5-1 and TRBJ2-3, with 12 bases lining up with TRBD2. CDR1 is SGHRS and CDR2 is YFSETQ in the germline V gene. This CDR3 contains 17 residues. J gave up 1 base and V 4 bases, and 7 bases lay outside the gene matches. The DNA of the CDR3 is TGCGCCAGCAGCCAGACTAGCGGGAGTTCGGGCACAGATACGCAGTATTTT. Its protein is CASSQTSGSSGTDTQYF.

This clonotype has a count of ten or more. The V and J genes are TRBV5-5 and TRBJ2-3, with a weak D call TRBD2 (5 bases). Germline V gives CDR1 SGHKS, CDR2 YYEKEE (reference sequence). This CDR3 has 14 residues. V lost 0 bases and J 4 bases, leaving 9 bases between the germline ends. This CDR3 reads CASSLAPAADTQYF. The CDR3 bases are TGTGCCAGCAGCTTGGCGCCAGCGGCAGATACGCAGTATTTT.

This clonotype was observed at least ten times. V and J are TRBV20-1 and TRBJ2-7; TRBD1 matches 7 bases. The V gene's germline CDR1 is DFQATT and CDR2 SNEGSKA (reference sequence). The CDR3 has 15 residues. The J segment lost 0 bases and the V segment lost 0 bases, leaving 5 bases of the junction unmatched. CDR3 sequence reads: CSARDGDRSSYEQYF. CDR3 DNA: TGCAGTGCTAGAGATGGGGACAGAAGCTCCTACGAGCAGTACTTC.

This sequence joins TRBV19 and TRBJ1-5; no clear D. The CDR3 consists of 11 residues. Germline V CDR1 and CDR2: LNHDA, SQIVND (reference sequence). CDR3 coding DNA: TGTGCTACCGGTCCTAATCAGCCCCAGCATTTT. Protein product: CATGPNQPQHF.

The chain uses TRBV10-3 and TRBJ1-5; D is perhaps TRBD1 (5 bases). The CDR3 has 16 amino acids. Germline CDR1 and CDR2: ENHRY and SYGVKD. Trimming took off 6 bases at V and 1 base at J, with 16 bases between the two ends. The CDR3, as DNA: TGTGCCATCAGGGACCCAAGCCGGGACAGCAATCAGCCCCAGCATTTT. This codes for CAIRDPSRDSNQPQHF.

This rearrangement joins TRBV7-2 to TRBJ2-1, with 11 bases lining up with TRBD2. This CDR3 is built from 16 residues. Germline loops: CDR1 SGHTA, CDR2 FQGNSA. J lost 9 bases, V lost 5 bases, and 12 bases had no gene match. The CDR3 nucleotides read TGTGCCAGCAGCATTAGCGGGGGGGCAGGATTTAGTGAGCAGTTCTTC. This translates into CASSISGGAGFSEQFF.

This clonotype was seen a few times. The chain employs TRBV20-1 and TRBJ1-6; 7 bases map to TRBD1. CDR1 DFQATT and CDR2 SNEGSKA come from the germline V gene (reference sequence). This CDR3 region has 16 residues. After removal of 0 bases from V and 5 bases from J, the junction contained 7 bases not matched to a gene. The CDR3 DNA follows: TGCAGTGCTAGAGATTATAAAACAGGGGATAATTCACCCCTCCACTTT. Amino acid sequence: CSARDYKTGDNSPLHF.

The chain has TRBV15 and TRBJ2-1, with 7 bases matching TRBD2. This CDR3 has 18 amino acids. The V gene end was trimmed by 4 bases and the J gene end by 1 base; junction bases not matched to a gene: 13. Germline V CDR1 and CDR2: LNHNV, YYDKDF (reference sequence). Here the CDR3 DNA reads TGTGCCACCAGCATCTCCACAATTCTAGCGGATTCCTACAATGAGCAGTTCTTC. Amino acid sequence: CATSISTILADSYNEQFF. Together with reference TRBV15 and TRBJ2-1, the CDR3 gives the full variable domain: DAMVIQNPRYQVTQFGKPVTLSCSQTLNHNVMYWYQQKSSQAPKLLFHYYDKDFNNEADTPDNFQSRRPNTSFCFLDIRSPGLGDTAMYLCATSISTILADSYNEQFFGPGTRLTVL.

The table lists this clonotype with a few counts. This chain links TRBV20-1 with TRBJ2-3; D gene uncertain. Germline values: CDR1 DFQATT, CDR2 SNEGSKA (reference sequence). V was pared by 0 bases and J by 2 bases, with 18 bases between. The CDR3 consists of 17 residues. In DNA, the CDR3 is TGCAGTGCTAGAGATCTTGACTCCCCCAAGCTCACAGATACGCAGTATTTT. Protein product: CSARDLDSPKLTDTQYF.